This passage covers 29 T cell receptor beta chains from one sample sequenced in a study of post-analysis software for immune sequencing data. TCR beta libraries were prepared from cDNA with unique molecular identifiers. TCRdb re-called the PCR reads through MiXCR, storing one row per CDR3 protein. The table records approximately 690,000 distinct CDR3 sequences, over 45% of them present only once. General study results and limits: The five TRBV segments detected at higher frequency in patients than in controls included TRBV5-6, TRBV5-1 and TRBV20-1.

Their antigens remain unidentified. Sample: blood. All receptors derive from a girl aged 2 to 9 with multiple sclerosis.

The chain combines TRBV5-1 with TRBJ1-2, with a weak D call TRBD1 (5 bases). Trimming removed 3 bases from V and 8 bases from J, with 14 bases in between. CDR3 size: 13 residues. The germline V gene has CDR1 SGHRS and CDR2 YFSETQ. The DNA of the CDR3 is TGCGCCAGCAGCTCTCGCCAGGGCGTAGGCTACACCTTC. Amino acids: CASSSRQGVGYTF.

The chain couples TRBV27 to TRBJ2-5; 7 nucleotides align to TRBD2. Germline V lookup: CDR1 MNHEY, CDR2 SMNVEV (reference sequence). The CDR3 sequence is 16 residues long. V gave up 2 bases and J gave up 2 bases; unmatched junction bases: 8. CDR3 DNA sequence: TGTGCCAGCAGTTTAAGCGCTAGCGGAGGACAAGAGACCCAGTACTTC. It encodes CASSLSASGGQETQYF.

The chain combines TRBV10-3 with TRBJ2-1; tentative D call: TRBD2 (6 bases). The germline CDR1 and CDR2 sequences are ENHRY and SYGVKD. The ends were cut back, 7 bases at V and 6 bases at J, with 10 bases in the middle. The CDR3 has 12 residues. The CDR3 coding sequence is TGTGCCATCAATGGAGGGGTCAATGAGCAGTTCTTC. It yields the protein CAINGGVNEQFF.

The chain recombines TRBV15 with TRBJ1-1, with TRBD1 matching over 7 bases. Germline values: CDR1 LNHNV, CDR2 YYDKDF (reference sequence). V was clipped by 4 bases and J by 3 bases; unmatched bases: 8. CDR3 length: 15 residues. The CDR3 spells CATSIGDSRYTEAFF. The CDR3 region has the DNA TGTGCCACCAGCATAGGGGACAGTAGGTACACTGAAGCTTTCTTT.

This clonotype was seen only a few times. The V call is TRBV6-2 or TRBV6-3, the J call TRBJ2-7; TRBD1 matches at 7 bases. The CDR3 extends over 17 amino acids. Germline CDR1 is MNHEY and CDR2 is SVGEGT. The ends lost 6 bases at V and 2 bases at J; junction bases unmatched: 16. CDR3 coding DNA: TGTGCCAGCAGCGCCGGACGGAAGTGGGACAGAGCCTACGAGCAGTACTTC. Protein: CASSAGRKWDRAYEQYF.

The chain has TRBV4-2 and TRBJ1-6, with 7 bases aligning to TRBD1. The trim removed 0 bases at V and 9 bases at J, leaving 8 bases unmatched. The V gene's germline CDR1 is LGHNA and CDR2 YNFKEQ. The CDR3 runs 16 residues. The CDR3 reads CASSQDKGQGVSPLHF. CDR3 nucleotides: TGTGCCAGCAGCCAAGATAAGGGTCAGGGGGTTTCACCCCTCCACTTT.

The gene calls are TRBV12-3 or TRBV12-4 and TRBJ2-1; TRBD1 matches 7 bases. This CDR3 has 13 residues. With 4 bases clipped from V and 5 bases from J, the junction kept 2 bases outside the gene matches. Here the CDR3 reads CASSSGTDNEQFF. DNA for the CDR3: TGTGCCAGCAGTTCCGGGACAGACAATGAGCAGTTCTTC.

The chain joins TRBV20-1 to TRBJ2-4, with D possibly called TRBD1 or TRBD2 (5 bases each). The V end was cut by 5 bases, the J end by 8 bases, with 22 bases between. Looked up from germline, CDR1 is DFQATT and CDR2 is SNEGSKA (reference sequence). The CDR3 runs 15 residues. CDR3 coding DNA: TGCAGTGCTTGGCGTCCCGGGACCCCATTGGACATTCAGTACTTC. It yields the protein CSAWRPGTPLDIQYF.

This clonotype was counted between two and nine times. V usage is TRBV12-3 or TRBV12-4 and J usage is TRBJ2-3, with no clear D. The CDR3 loop spans 12 amino acids. The germline V and J ends were trimmed by 3 bases and 2 bases, with 3 bases remaining between them. The CDR3 sequence: CASSFATDTQYF. CDR3 bases: TGTGCCAGCAGTTTCGCCACAGATACGCAGTATTTT.

This clonotype has just one count. The rearrangement joins TRBV4-2 to TRBJ2-7; weak D call: TRBD2 (5 bases). The V gene lost 1 base and the J gene lost 6 bases, with 10 bases spanning the gap. Germline-derived CDR1 and CDR2 are LGHNA and YNFKEQ. This CDR3 region has 13 residues. The CDR3 loop reads CASSQGEAGEQYF. The CDR3 coding sequence is TGTGCCAGCAGCCAAGGAGAGGCGGGCGAGCAGTACTTC.

The chain joins TRBV5-1 to TRBJ2-1; 11 positions match TRBD2. CDR1 and CDR2 (germline): SGHRS, YFSETQ. The ends lost 2 bases at V and 6 bases at J; junction bases unmatched: 1. The CDR3 covers 14 residues. In DNA, the CDR3 is TGCGCCAGCAGCTTTACTAGCGGGAGCAATGAGCAGTTCTTC. Amino acid sequence: CASSFTSGSNEQFF. The variable domain in full, with the rest retrieved from reference TRBV5-1 and TRBJ2-1, is KAGVTQTPRYLIKTRGQQVTLSCSPISGHRSVSWYQQTPGQGLQFLFEYFSETQRNKGNFPGRFSGRQFSNSRSEMNVSTLELGDSALYLCASSFTSGSNEQFFGPGTRLTVL.

The chain combines TRBV6-5 with TRBJ2-3, with D possibly matching TRBD2 (7 bases). V was pared by 2 bases and J by 5 bases, with 26 bases between. The CDR3 totals 19 residues. Germline V gene sequence: CDR1 MNHEY, CDR2 SVGAGI. The CDR3 DNA follows: TGTGCCAGCAGTTACCTCGGAGGGGGAAGCGGGACGGCGGGAGATACGCAGTATTTT. It translates to CASSYLGGGSGTAGDTQYF.

The chain combines TRBV7-9 with TRBJ2-1, with unresolved D. The CDR3 totals 18 residues. Per the germline V gene, CDR1 is SEHNR and CDR2 is FQNEAQ (reference sequence). V was shortened by 3 bases and J by 0 bases, with 18 bases between the two germline ends. The CDR3 reads CASSLIGGAISSYNEQFF. In DNA form, the CDR3 reads TGTGCCAGCAGCTTGATAGGCGGTGCGATTTCCTCCTACAATGAGCAGTTCTTC.

The chain joins TRBV20-1 to TRBJ2-7; 7 bases are a match to TRBD1. Germline CDR1 reads DFQATT; CDR2 reads SNEGSKA (reference sequence). This CDR3 contains 15 residues. The ends lost 1 base at V and 0 bases at J; junction bases unmatched: 6. CDR3 sequence reads: CSARGPGQNSYEQYF. CDR3 bases: TGCAGTGCTAGAGGACCGGGACAGAACTCCTACGAGCAGTACTTC.

This clonotype was seen only a few times. The J gene is TRBJ1-2, the V gene TRBV29-1; the match to TRBD1 covers 7 bases. Per germline, CDR1 SQVTM and CDR2 ANQGSEA. CDR3 length equals 14 residues. In DNA, the CDR3 is TGCAGTGTAAAATTACAGGGGCTTGCGGTCGGCTACACCTTC. Protein: CSVKLQGLAVGYTF.

This clonotype turned up a few times. The chain combines TRBV20-1 with TRBJ2-7, with 7 bases identical to TRBD2. The CDR3 totals 15 residues. The germline CDR1 and CDR2 sequences are DFQATT and SNEGSKA (reference sequence). After removal of 2 bases from V and 2 bases from J, the junction contained 9 bases not matched to a gene. The DNA for the CDR3 is TGCAGTGCTAGACATGGGCGGGAGAGTCCCTACGAGCAGTACTTC. It specifies CSARHGRESPYEQYF.

This clonotype was counted a few times. This chain links TRBV5-1 with TRBJ2-3, with 13 bases matching TRBD2. Germline CDR1 reads SGHRS; CDR2 reads YFSETQ. This CDR3 has 17 residues. The trim removed 2 bases at V and 2 bases at J, leaving 5 bases unmatched. DNA of the CDR3: TGCGCCAGCAGCTTCGGACTAGCGGGGGCTCACACAGATACGCAGTATTTT. Residues: CASSFGLAGAHTDTQYF.

The table lists this clonotype with a few counts. The chain couples TRBV20-1 to TRBJ2-4; the D gene is possibly TRBD2 (7 bases). The CDR3 loop spans 12 amino acids. Trimming pared 3 bases from V and 8 bases from J, leaving 11 bases between. CDR1 is DFQATT, CDR2 SNEGSKA, per germline (reference sequence). Here the CDR3 reads CSASRGGDIQYF. In DNA form, the CDR3 reads TGCAGTGCTAGCAGAGGGGGGGACATTCAGTACTTC.

CDR3 amino acids: CSASTGGAGNEQFF. The CDR3 DNA follows: TGCAGTGCTAGTACAGGGGGCGCTGGCAATGAGCAGTTCTTC. V gene TRBV20-1 combines with J gene TRBJ2-1, with 9 bases aligning to TRBD1. The CDR3 runs to 14 residues. Germline V gives CDR1 DFQATT, CDR2 SNEGSKA (reference sequence). The V gene end was trimmed by 3 bases and the J gene end by 6 bases; junction bases not matched to a gene: 6.

A few counts support this clonotype. The V gene is TRBV20-1, the J gene TRBJ2-1; 9 positions agree with TRBD1. Germline lookup yields CDR1 DFQATT and CDR2 SNEGSKA (reference sequence). Trimming cost V 4 bases and J 3 bases; bases outside gene matches: 4. The CDR3 is 14 amino acids. The CDR3 is CSAKTGGVYNEQFF. The CDR3 bases are TGCAGTGCTAAGACAGGGGGAGTCTACAATGAGCAGTTCTTC.

The rearrangement uses TRBV27 and TRBJ1-1; D is perhaps TRBD1 (5 bases). V lost 2 bases, J lost 1 base, and 8 bases lay in between. Per germline, CDR1 MNHEY and CDR2 SMNVEV (reference sequence). The CDR3 extends over 14 amino acids. The CDR3 protein is CASSLLGQNTEAFF. In DNA, the CDR3 is TGTGCCAGCAGTTTACTGGGGCAGAACACTGAAGCTTTCTTT.

This clonotype has a handful of counts. The chain combines TRBV4-1 with TRBJ2-4; TRBD2 might be the D (5 bases). CDR1 is MGHRA, CDR2 YSYEKL, per germline. The CDR3 runs 19 residues. V dropped 0 bases and J dropped 0 bases, with 18 bases sitting between them. Written as DNA, the CDR3 is TGCGCCAGCAGCCAAGATGGGCAGGCGGGCCAACTAGCCAAAAACATTCAGTACTTC. Protein product: CASSQDGQAGQLAKNIQYF.

This clonotype was detected once. V gene TRBV29-1 combines with J gene TRBJ2-1, with D possibly matching TRBD1 (7 bases). Germline V gene lookup returns CDR1 SQVTM and CDR2 ANQGSEA. CDR3 size: 12 residues. The CDR3 nucleotides read TGCGCGGGACAGTCCGACTACAATGAGCAGTTCTTC. It encodes CAGQSDYNEQFF.

V usage is TRBV20-1 and J usage is TRBJ2-3; D gene ambiguous. V lost 4 bases, J lost 5 bases, and 4 bases lay in between. Germline-derived CDR1 and CDR2 are DFQATT and SNEGSKA (reference sequence). The CDR3 has 10 residues. The DNA for the CDR3 is TGCAGTGCTATCGGAGATACGCAGTATTTT. Translation gives CSAIGDTQYF.

The table lists this clonotype with a few counts. DNA of the CDR3: TGCAGTGCTAGAGATCTTGGGGGTTTCAATGAGCAGTTCTTC. This sequence encodes CSARDLGGFNEQFF. The V gene is TRBV20-1, the J gene TRBJ2-1; D tentatively fits TRBD1 or TRBD2 (5 bases each). The CDR3 is made up of 14 amino acids. Germline V gives CDR1 DFQATT, CDR2 SNEGSKA (reference sequence). V lost 0 bases, J lost 6 bases, and 12 bases lay in between.

The chain combines TRBV28 with TRBJ2-1; D gene ambiguous. V gave up 4 bases and J gave up 11 bases, with 9 bases separating them. Germline V lookup: CDR1 MDHEN, CDR2 SYDVKM. This CDR3 has 11 amino acids. CDR3: CASSSRQQQFF. In nucleotides, the CDR3 is TGTGCCAGCAGTTCCCGTCAGCAGCAGTTCTTC.

As to this clonotype: The junction differs from germline at one of its ends, possibly a read error. The chain couples TRBV2 to TRBJ2-3, with a possible D match to TRBD1 (6 bases). Germline CDR1 reads SNHLY; CDR2 reads FYNNEI. The CDR3 has 13 amino acids. The CDR3 sequence: CTSRGPSTDTQYF. In nucleotides, the CDR3 is TGTACCAGCAGGGGACCAAGCACAGATACGCAGTATTTT.

The chain couples TRBV11-2 to TRBJ2-3, with unresolved D. CDR1 and CDR2 (germline): SGHAT, FQNNGV. V was trimmed by 5 bases and J by 1 base, leaving 10 bases between them. There are 14 residues in the CDR3. The CDR3 here is CASSPLDRTDTQYF. The CDR3, as DNA: TGTGCCAGCAGCCCCCTCGATCGCACAGATACGCAGTATTTT.

The gene calls are TRBV29-1 and TRBJ2-5; the D gene could be TRBD1 or TRBD2 (5 bases each). Looked up from germline, CDR1 is SQVTM and CDR2 is ANQGSEA. The CDR3 has 12 residues. Between the trimmed V and J ends, which lost 5 bases and 7 bases, there was a span of 14 bases. CDR3 sequence reads: CSVWGGGGTQYF. The CDR3 DNA reads TGCAGCGTTTGGGGCGGTGGGGGGACCCAGTACTTC. Variable domain in full (rest from reference TRBV29-1 and TRBJ2-5): SAVISQKPSRDICQRGTSLTIQCQVDSQVTMMFWYRQQPGQSLTLIATANQGSEATYESGFVIDKFPISRPNLTFSTLTVSNMSPEDSSIYLCSVWGGGGTQYFGPGTRLLVL.